One sample yielded the 18 T cell receptor beta chains listed below, sequenced in a study of blood T cell repertoires in COVID-19 (TCRdb year 2020). Libraries came from the immunoSEQ multiplex PCR assay. TCRdb holds this immuneACCESS table with in-frame rearrangements only. Some clones are missing; in checked studies, unresolved V genes explain under half, and the rest has no known cause. Here the sample has around 250,000 clones; 80% to 85% occur a single time. Around 3.6% of the sample is held by the ten biggest clonotypes. Sequencing was performed on PBMCs or T cells enriched from blood (not recorded which). These TCRs come from a man between 50 and 59 years old who had recovered from COVID-19.

The V call is TRBV7-9, the J call TRBJ2-1; TRBD1 aligns across 9 bases. The V gene's germline CDR1 is SEHNR and CDR2 FQNEAQ (reference sequence). CDR3 length: 15 residues. V dropped 5 bases and J dropped 7; count of bases not matched to a gene: 9. CDR3 loop: CASSDLQGARNEQFF. Written as DNA, the CDR3 is TGTGCCAGCAGCGACTTACAGGGGGCGCGAAATGAGCAGTTCTTC. Full variable domain (rest looked up from reference TRBV7-9 and TRBJ2-1): DTGVSQNPRHKITKRGQNVTFRCDPISEHNRLYWYRQTLGQGPEFLTYFQNEAQLEKSRLLSDRFSAERPKGSFSTLEIQRTEQGDSAMYLCASSDLQGARNEQFFGPGTRLTVL.

This clone was counted a single time. This sequence joins TRBV6-5 and TRBJ2-3; 9 bases are shared with TRBD1. The CDR3 totals 14 residues. J was trimmed by 6 bases and V by 6 bases; bases with no gene match: 7. Germline CDR1 is MNHEY and CDR2 is SVGAGI. In DNA, the CDR3 is TGTGCCAGCAGGAGGGACAGGGTTGGGGATACGCAGTATTTT. Protein: CASRRDRVGDTQYF.

This clone was picked up one time. V usage is TRBV19 and J usage is TRBJ1-2; the match to TRBD1 covers 8 bases. V was pared by 5 bases and J by 7 bases, with 6 bases of the junction left unmatched. CDR3 length equals 13 residues. The germline gives CDR1 LNHDA, CDR2 SQIVND (reference sequence). The CDR3 protein is CASSDRGFSGYTF. As DNA, the CDR3 is TGTGCCAGTAGTGACAGGGGATTCTCTGGCTACACCTTC. Based on the CDR3 plus reference TRBV19 and TRBJ1-2, the full variable domain is DGGITQSPKYLFRKEGQNVTLSCEQNLNHDAMYWYRQDPGQGLRLIYYSQIVNDFQKGDIAEGYSVSREKKESFPLTVTSAQKNPTAFYLCASSDRGFSGYTFGSGTRLTVV.

This clone was observed once. J is TRBJ1-2 and V is TRBV10-3; D possibly corresponds to TRBD1 (6 bases). CDR1 and CDR2 from the germline V gene are ENHRY and SYGVKD. This CDR3 contains 13 residues. The germline V and J ends were trimmed by 11 bases and 4 bases, with 17 bases remaining between them. In DNA form, the CDR3 reads TGTGCCGGCCAACAGGGTGTAGGCTATGGCTACACCTTC. This sequence encodes CAGQQGVGYGYTF.

V and J are TRBV27 and TRBJ2-7; 9 positions agree with TRBD2. Unmatched junction bases numbered 12, after V lost 2 bases and J lost 4 bases. This CDR3 comprises 17 residues. The germline CDR1 and CDR2 sequences are MNHEY and SMNVEV (reference sequence). This chain's CDR3 is CASSLGLGLAGQYEQYF. The CDR3 DNA reads TGTGCCAGCAGTTTAGGGCTCGGGCTAGCGGGGCAGTACGAGCAGTACTTC.

The chain combines TRBV28 with TRBJ2-5; TRBD2 is a possible D gene (6 bases). The V gene's germline CDR1 is MDHEN and CDR2 SYDVKM. CDR3 size: 14 residues. Trimming removed 6 bases from V and 5 bases from J, with 16 bases in between. CDR3: CASSLTSTRETQYF. As DNA, the CDR3 is TGTGCCAGCAGCTTGACTAGTACACGGGAGACCCAGTACTTC.

This chain uses TRBV2 with TRBJ1-6, with D unresolved. V was shortened by 9 bases and J by 3 bases, with 12 bases between the two germline ends. The CDR3 extends over 14 amino acids. Germline V gene lookup returns CDR1 SNHLY and CDR2 FYNNEI. The CDR3 region is CASCAGDYNSPLHF. The CDR3 DNA follows: TGTGCCAGTTGCGCCGGGGACTATAATTCACCCCTCCACTTT.

The rearrangement uses TRBV6-5 and TRBJ1-2; possibly TRBD1 for D (5 bases). The CDR3 sequence is 14 residues long. V was cut by 7 bases and J by 0 bases, with 12 bases left in between. Germline values: CDR1 MNHEY, CDR2 SVGAGI. DNA of the CDR3: TGTGCCAGCACGTTACAGGTCTCTAACTATGGCTACACCTTC. Its translation is CASTLQVSNYGYTF.

This clone was seen more than once but under ten times. This chain joins TRBV4-1 and TRBJ1-2; 7 nucleotides align to TRBD1. CDR1 is MGHRA, CDR2 YSYEKL, per germline. Trimming at V came to 6 bases and at J to 0 bases, leaving 10 bases not matched to a gene. The CDR3 extends over 16 amino acids. CDR3 sequence (DNA): TGCGCCAGCAGACCCGGAGTGACAGGGACTAACTATGGCTACACCTTC. Protein sequence: CASRPGVTGTNYGYTF.

This sequence joins TRBV6-2 or TRBV6-3 and TRBJ2-1; 12 bases fit TRBD2. J lost 4 bases, V lost 2 bases, and 3 bases had no gene match. Germline V gene sequence: CDR1 MNHEY, CDR2 SVGEGT. CDR3 length: 16 amino acids. In nucleotides, the CDR3 is TGTGCCAGCAGTTACACTAGCGGGGGGTTATACAATGAGCAGTTCTTC. Protein product: CASSYTSGGLYNEQFF.

V gene TRBV20-1 combines with J gene TRBJ1-1, with D unclear. Between the trimmed V and J ends, which lost 2 bases and 4 bases, there was a span of 5 bases. CDR1 is DFQATT and CDR2 is SNEGSKA in the germline V gene (reference sequence). The CDR3 covers 11 residues. CDR3 sequence: CSARSSTEAFF. CDR3 DNA sequence: TGCAGTGCTAGATCCAGCACTGAAGCTTTCTTT.

The chain couples TRBV18 to TRBJ2-5; a weak D match, TRBD2 (6 bases). Per germline, CDR1 KGHSH and CDR2 LQKENI. This CDR3 is built from 15 residues. V shed 3 bases and J shed 1 base, with 12 bases lying between them. The CDR3 DNA reads as TGTGCCAGCTCACCTTTAGCGGCCGCCCAAGAGACCCAGTACTTC. As protein: CASSPLAAAQETQYF.

This clone was recorded at least ten times. This CDR3 is also generated by other DNA sequences in the sample. This chain connects TRBV2 to TRBJ1-1, with D possibly matching TRBD1 (5 bases). The CDR3 extends over 15 amino acids. The V gene lost 6 bases and the J gene lost 1 base, with 15 bases spanning the gap. CDR1 is SNHLY, CDR2 FYNNEI, per germline. This chain's CDR3 is CASREQGVENTEAFF. In nucleotides, the CDR3 is TGTGCCAGCAGGGAGCAAGGGGTGGAGAACACTGAAGCTTTCTTT.

In its sample, this clone was seen a few times. This sequence joins TRBV30 and TRBJ2-2; tentative D call: TRBD1 (5 bases). Trimming removed 6 bases from V and 6 bases from J, with 11 bases in between. The CDR3 sequence is 12 residues long. Germline V CDR1 and CDR2: GTSNPN, SVGIG (reference sequence). This CDR3 reads CACSRVSGELFF. The CDR3 DNA reads as TGTGCCTGTTCCAGGGTTTCCGGGGAGCTGTTTTTT.

The chain recombines TRBV28 with TRBJ2-1; tentatively, D is TRBD1 (6 bases). The germline V gene has CDR1 MDHEN and CDR2 SYDVKM. Trimming stripped 11 bases from V and 9 bases from J, with 17 bases between. This CDR3 region has 12 residues. The CDR3 coding sequence is TGTGCCGCTGCAGAGGGGGTGGGTGAGCAGTTCTTC. Amino acid sequence: CAAAEGVGEQFF. Complete variable domain (other parts from reference TRBV28 and TRBJ2-1): DVKVTQSSRYLVKRTGEKVFLECVQDMDHENMFWYRQDPGLGLRLIYFSYDVKMKEKGDIPEGYSVSREKKERFSLILESASTNQTSMYLCAAAEGVGEQFFGPGTRLTVL.

The rearrangement uses TRBV9 and TRBJ1-4; TRBD1 might be the D (6 bases). The CDR3 sequence is 15 residues long. The V gene's germline CDR1 is SGDLS and CDR2 YYNGEE. V was shortened by 1 base and J by 2 bases, with 9 bases between the two germline ends. The CDR3 spells CASSVSQGTNEKLFF. Written as DNA, the CDR3 is TGTGCCAGCAGCGTAAGCCAGGGGACTAATGAAAAACTGTTTTTT.

The rearrangement uses TRBV18 and TRBJ2-2, with D uncertain. Germline values: CDR1 KGHSH, CDR2 LQKENI. The CDR3 consists of 14 residues. Trimming pared 0 bases from V and 7 bases from J, leaving 9 bases between. Here the CDR3 reads CASSPPIGFGELFF. The CDR3 DNA reads TGTGCCAGCTCACCACCGATCGGTTTCGGGGAGCTGTTTTTT.

The V and J genes are TRBV3-1 (or the pseudogene TRBV3-2) and TRBJ1-6; D is undetermined. Deletions cut 2 bases from V and 8 bases from J, with 4 bases between. Germline V gives CDR1 LGHDT, CDR2 YNNKEL (reference sequence). CDR3 length equals 12 residues. CDR3 nucleotides: TGTGCCAGCAGCCAACGGGATTCACCCCTCCACTTT. This codes for CASSQRDSPLHF.